The following is a T cell receptor beta chain sequence with its context. Assay used: immunoSEQ multiplex PCR; TCRdb lists only in-frame clones, some missing. The table records under 200,000 clones, roughly 90% of them present only once. Germline assignment: CDR1 MNHNS and CDR2 SASEGT. This CDR3 has 15 amino acids. Deletions cut 2 bases from V and 1 base from J, with 9 bases between. The data stem from a study of blood T cell repertoires in COVID-19. The source of this sequence is a man aged 18 to 35 with active or convalescent COVID-19. The gene calls are TRBV6-1 and TRBJ1-5; D remains ambiguous. What was sequenced was peripheral blood. Here the CDR3 DNA reads TGTGCCAGCAGTGAATTTAAGCAAAGCAATCAGCCCCAGCATTTT. Its protein product is CASSEFKQSNQPQHF.